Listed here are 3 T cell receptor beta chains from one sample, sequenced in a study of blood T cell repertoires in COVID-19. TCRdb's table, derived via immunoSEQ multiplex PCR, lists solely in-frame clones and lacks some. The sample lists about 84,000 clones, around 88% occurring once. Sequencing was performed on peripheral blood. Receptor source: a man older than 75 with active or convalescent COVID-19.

The CDR3 sequence: CASEAQGNEKLFF. The DNA for the CDR3 is TGTGCCAGTGAGGCTCAGGGGAATGAAAAACTGTTTTTT. The chain recombines TRBV12-3 or TRBV12-4 with TRBJ1-4; a possible D gene is TRBD1 (6 bases). V was shortened by 9 bases and J by 5 bases, with 13 bases between the two germline ends. This CDR3 spans 13 amino acids.

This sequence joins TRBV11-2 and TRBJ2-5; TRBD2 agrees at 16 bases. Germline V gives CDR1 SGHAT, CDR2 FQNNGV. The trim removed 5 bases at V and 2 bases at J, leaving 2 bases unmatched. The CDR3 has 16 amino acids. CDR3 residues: CASSTGLAGGQETQYF. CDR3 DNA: TGTGCCAGCAGCACGGGACTAGCGGGAGGGCAAGAGACCCAGTACTTC.

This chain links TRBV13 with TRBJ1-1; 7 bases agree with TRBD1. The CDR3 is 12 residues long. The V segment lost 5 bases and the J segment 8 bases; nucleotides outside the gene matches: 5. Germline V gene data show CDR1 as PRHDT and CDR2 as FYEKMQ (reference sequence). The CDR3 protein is CASSTPTGEAFF. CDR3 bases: TGTGCCAGCAGCACGCCGACAGGGGAAGCTTTCTTT.